A selection of T cell receptor beta chains follows, all from one sample in a study of T cells expressing NK-cell markers. From the 5' RACE reads, TCRdb lists one entry per CDR3 protein and no DNA. With about 110,000 distinct CDR3 sequences in the sample, the ten largest clones hold less than 20%. Sequenced: blood T cells: a sorted CD56 or NKG2C T cell subset, CD4+ or CD8+ T cells, or bulk PBMC T cells (not recorded which). All receptors come from a woman between 18 and 75 years old in good health. CDR3s include the opening cysteine and the closing phenylalanine or tryptophan. Fields, in order: J gene, V gene, CDR3 protein.

TRBJ2-1 | TRBV20-1 | CSARAPGVREQFF
TRBJ1-5 | TRBV20-1 | CSASRQGNQPQHF
TRBJ2-3 | TRBV29-1 | CSVEDQAIGDTQYF
TRBJ2-1 | TRBV9 | CASSVGDGSSYNEQFF
TRBJ2-7 | TRBV6-1 | CASSSPGTSVSYEQYF
TRBJ2-2 | TRBV24-1 | CATSPGTTNTGELFF
TRBJ2-7 | TRBV6-1 | CASTKGQGPSYEQYF
TRBJ2-7 | TRBV5-1 | CASSLGFGGTYEQYF
TRBJ2-3 | TRBV13 | CASSFGASTDTQYF
TRBJ2-1 | TRBV2 | CASSDSGPLNEQFF
TRBJ2-1 | TRBV6-2/TRBV6-3 | CASTGLAVYNEQFF
TRBJ2-1 | TRBV27 | CASSLRGGGYNEQFF
TRBJ2-5 | TRBV6-2/TRBV6-3 | CASSYDRTGWKETQYF
TRBJ2-5 | TRBV10-3 | CAISPPGQGALETQYF
TRBJ2-5 | TRBV12-3/TRBV12-4 | CASSSQAAVQETQYF
TRBJ2-3 | TRBV18 | CASSRTRGPSTDTQYF
TRBJ2-1 | TRBV5-6 | CASSLELSEQFF
TRBJ1-1 | TRBV21-1 | CASSKLGTQDRNTEAFF
TRBJ2-2 | TRBV29-1 | CSVLSVTTGELFF
TRBJ2-1 | TRBV6-2/TRBV6-3 | CASSYTGQTNEQFF
TRBJ1-3 | TRBV12-3/TRBV12-4 | CASSLGVSSGNTIYF
TRBJ2-5 | TRBV6-5 | CASSYERGGQETQYF
TRBJ1-2 | TRBV29-1 | CSVIFGTALYGYTF
TRBJ2-1 | TRBV5-4 | CASSLEAGDNEQFF
TRBJ1-6 | TRBV7-9 | CASSFGTGDPPLHF
TRBJ1-1 | TRBV5-5 | CASSYTQDFGTEAFF